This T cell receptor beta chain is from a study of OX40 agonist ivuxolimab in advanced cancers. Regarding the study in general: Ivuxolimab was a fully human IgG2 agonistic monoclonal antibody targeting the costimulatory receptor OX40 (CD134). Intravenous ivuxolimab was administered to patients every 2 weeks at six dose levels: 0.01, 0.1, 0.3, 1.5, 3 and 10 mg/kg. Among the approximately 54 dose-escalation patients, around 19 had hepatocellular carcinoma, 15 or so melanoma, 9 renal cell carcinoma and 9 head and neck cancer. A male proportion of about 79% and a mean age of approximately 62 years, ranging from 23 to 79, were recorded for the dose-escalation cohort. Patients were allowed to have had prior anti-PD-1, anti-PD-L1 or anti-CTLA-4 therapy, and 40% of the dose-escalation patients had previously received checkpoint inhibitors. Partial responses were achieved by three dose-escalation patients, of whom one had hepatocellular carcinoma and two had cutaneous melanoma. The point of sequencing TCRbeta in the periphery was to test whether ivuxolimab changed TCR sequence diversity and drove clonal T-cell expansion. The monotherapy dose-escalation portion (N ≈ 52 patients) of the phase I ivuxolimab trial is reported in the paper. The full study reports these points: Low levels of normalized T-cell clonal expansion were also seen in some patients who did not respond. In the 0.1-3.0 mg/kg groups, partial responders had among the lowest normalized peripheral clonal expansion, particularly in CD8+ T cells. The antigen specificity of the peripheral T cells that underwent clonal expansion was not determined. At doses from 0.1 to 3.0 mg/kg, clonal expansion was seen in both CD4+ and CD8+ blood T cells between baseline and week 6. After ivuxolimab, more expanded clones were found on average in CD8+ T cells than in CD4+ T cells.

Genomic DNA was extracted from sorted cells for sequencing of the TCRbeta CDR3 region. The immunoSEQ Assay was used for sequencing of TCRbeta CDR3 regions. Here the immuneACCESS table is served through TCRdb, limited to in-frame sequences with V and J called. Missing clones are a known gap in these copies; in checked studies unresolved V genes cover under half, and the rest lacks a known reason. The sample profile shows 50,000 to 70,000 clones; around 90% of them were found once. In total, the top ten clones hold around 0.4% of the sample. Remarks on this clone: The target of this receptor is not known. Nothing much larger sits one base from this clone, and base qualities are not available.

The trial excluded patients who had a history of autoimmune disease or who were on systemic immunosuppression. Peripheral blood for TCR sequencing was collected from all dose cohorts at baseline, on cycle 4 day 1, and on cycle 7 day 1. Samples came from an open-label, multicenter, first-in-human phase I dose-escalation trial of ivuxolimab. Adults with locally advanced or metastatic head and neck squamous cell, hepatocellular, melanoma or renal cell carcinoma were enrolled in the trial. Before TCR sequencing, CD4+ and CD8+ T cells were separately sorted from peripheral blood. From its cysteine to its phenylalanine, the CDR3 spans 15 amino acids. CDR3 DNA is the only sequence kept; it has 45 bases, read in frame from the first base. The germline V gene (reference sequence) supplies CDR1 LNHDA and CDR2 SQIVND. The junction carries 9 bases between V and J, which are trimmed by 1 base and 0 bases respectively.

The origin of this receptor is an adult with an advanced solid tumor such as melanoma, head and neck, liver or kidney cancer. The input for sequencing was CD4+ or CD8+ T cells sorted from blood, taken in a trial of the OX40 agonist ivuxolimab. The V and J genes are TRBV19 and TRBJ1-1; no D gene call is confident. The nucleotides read TGTGCCAGTAGTATAGGCGGACTTATGAACACTGAAGCTTTCTTT. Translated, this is CASSIGGLMNTEAFF.